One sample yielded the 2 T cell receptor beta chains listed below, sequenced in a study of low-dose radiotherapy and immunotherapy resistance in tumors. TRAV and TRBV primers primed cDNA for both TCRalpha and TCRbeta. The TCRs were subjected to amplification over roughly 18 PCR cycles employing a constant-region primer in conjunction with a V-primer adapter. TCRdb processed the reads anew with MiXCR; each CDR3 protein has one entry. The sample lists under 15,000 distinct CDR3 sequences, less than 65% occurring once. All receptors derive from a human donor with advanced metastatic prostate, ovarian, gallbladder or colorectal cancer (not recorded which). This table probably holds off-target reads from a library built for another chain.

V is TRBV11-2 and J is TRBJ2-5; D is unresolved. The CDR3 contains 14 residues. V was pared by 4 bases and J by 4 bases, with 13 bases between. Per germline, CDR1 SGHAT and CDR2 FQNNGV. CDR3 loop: CASSSTPPAETQYF. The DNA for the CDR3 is TGTGCCAGCAGCTCGACTCCCCCGGCAGAGACCCAGTACTTC.

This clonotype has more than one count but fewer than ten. In DNA form, the CDR3 reads TGTGCCAGCAGCCAAGCGAAGATTAGGAAGACCCAGTACTTC. It specifies CASSQAKIRKTQYF. The chain combines TRBV14 with TRBJ2-5; D is uncertain. The V and J ends lost 1 base and 6 bases respectively, with 12 bases between them. Per germline, CDR1 SGHDN and CDR2 FVKESK. This CDR3 has 14 amino acids.